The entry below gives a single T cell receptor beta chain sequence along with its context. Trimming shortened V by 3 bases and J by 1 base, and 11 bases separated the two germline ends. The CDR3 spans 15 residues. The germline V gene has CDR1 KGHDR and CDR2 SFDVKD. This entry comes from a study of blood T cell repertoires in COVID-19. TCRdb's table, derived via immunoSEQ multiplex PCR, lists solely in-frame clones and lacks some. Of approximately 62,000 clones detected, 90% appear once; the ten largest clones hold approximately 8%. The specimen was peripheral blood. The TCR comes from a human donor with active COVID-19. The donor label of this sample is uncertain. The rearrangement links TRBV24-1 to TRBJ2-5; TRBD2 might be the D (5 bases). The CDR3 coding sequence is TGTGCCACCAGTGATCTTAGGACTTCCCAAGAGACCCAGTACTTC. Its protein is CATSDLRTSQETQYF.